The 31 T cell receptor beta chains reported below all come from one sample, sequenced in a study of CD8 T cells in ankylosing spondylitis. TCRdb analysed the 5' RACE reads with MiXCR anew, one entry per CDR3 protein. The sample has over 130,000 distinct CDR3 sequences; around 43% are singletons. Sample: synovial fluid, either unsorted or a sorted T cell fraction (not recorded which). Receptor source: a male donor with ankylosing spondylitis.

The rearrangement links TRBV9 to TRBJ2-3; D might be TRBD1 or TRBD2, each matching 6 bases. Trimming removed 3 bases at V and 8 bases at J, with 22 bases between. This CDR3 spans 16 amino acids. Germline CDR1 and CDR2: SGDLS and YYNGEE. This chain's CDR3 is CASSAGGQRVAVTQYF. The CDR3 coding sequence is TGTGCCAGCAGCGCCGGGGGCCAGCGGGTGGCTGTTACGCAGTATTTT.

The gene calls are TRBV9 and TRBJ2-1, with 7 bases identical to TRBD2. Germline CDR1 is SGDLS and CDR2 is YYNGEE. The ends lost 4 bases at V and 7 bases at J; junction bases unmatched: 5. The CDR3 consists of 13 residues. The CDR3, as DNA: TGTGCCAGCAGCATTGGGGGGGGGAATGAGCAGTTCTTC. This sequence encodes CASSIGGGNEQFF.

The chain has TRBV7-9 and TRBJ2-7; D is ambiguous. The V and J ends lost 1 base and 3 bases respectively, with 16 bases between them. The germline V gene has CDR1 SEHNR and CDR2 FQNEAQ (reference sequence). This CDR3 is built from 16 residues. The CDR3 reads CASSLVTSSNLYEQYF. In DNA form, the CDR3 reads TGTGCCAGCAGCTTAGTTACGTCAAGCAACCTCTACGAGCAGTACTTC.

CDR3 nucleotides: TGTGCCATCAGTAGCGGGGGGGATACCTACAATGAGCAGTTCTTC. Amino acid sequence: CAISSGGDTYNEQFF. This chain connects TRBV10-3 to TRBJ2-1, with 10 bases lining up with TRBD2. CDR3 size: 15 residues. Germline V gene sequence: CDR1 ENHRY, CDR2 SYGVKD. The trim removed 5 bases at V and 2 bases at J, leaving 3 bases unmatched.

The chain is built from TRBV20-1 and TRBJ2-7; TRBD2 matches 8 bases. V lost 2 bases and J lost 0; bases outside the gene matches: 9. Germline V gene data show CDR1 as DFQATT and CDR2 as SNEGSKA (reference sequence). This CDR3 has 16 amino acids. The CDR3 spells CSARSGGSESSYEQYF. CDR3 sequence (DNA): TGCAGTGCTAGATCGGGGGGGTCCGAGAGCTCCTACGAGCAGTACTTC.

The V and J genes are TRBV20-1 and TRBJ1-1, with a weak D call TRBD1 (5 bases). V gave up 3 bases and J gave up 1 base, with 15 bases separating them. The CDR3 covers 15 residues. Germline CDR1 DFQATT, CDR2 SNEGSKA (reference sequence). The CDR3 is CSASKGLYGNTEAFF. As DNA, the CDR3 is TGCAGTGCTAGTAAGGGGTTGTATGGGAACACTGAAGCTTTCTTT.

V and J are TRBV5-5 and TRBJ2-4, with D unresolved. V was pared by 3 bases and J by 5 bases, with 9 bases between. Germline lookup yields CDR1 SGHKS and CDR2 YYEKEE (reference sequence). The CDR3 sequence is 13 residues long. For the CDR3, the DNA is TGTGCCAGCAGCTCCTACAGCGAAAACATTCAGTACTTC. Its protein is CASSSYSENIQYF.

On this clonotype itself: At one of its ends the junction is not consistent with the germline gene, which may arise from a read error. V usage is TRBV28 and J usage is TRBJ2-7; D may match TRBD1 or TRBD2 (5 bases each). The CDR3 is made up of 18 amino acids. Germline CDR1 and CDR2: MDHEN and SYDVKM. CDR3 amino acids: CASIRPLAGRLGTFEKYF. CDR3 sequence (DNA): TGTGCCAGCATCCGCCCCCTGGCAGGGAGATTAGGTACGTTCGAGAAGTACTTC.

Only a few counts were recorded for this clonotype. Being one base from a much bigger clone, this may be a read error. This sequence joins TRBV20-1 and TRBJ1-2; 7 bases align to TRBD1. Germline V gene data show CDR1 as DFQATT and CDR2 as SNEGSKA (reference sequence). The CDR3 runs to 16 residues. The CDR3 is CCAREPNRGQAYGYTF. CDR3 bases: TGCTGTGCTAGAGAGCCGAATCGCGGACAGGCCTATGGCTACACCTTC.

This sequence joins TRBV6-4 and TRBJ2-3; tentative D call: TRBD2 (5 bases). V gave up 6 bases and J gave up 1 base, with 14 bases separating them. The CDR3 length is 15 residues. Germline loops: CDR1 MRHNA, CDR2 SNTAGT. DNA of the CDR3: TGTGCCAGCAGCCCCGAATCGAGGGGCACAGATACGCAGTATTTT. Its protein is CASSPESRGTDTQYF.

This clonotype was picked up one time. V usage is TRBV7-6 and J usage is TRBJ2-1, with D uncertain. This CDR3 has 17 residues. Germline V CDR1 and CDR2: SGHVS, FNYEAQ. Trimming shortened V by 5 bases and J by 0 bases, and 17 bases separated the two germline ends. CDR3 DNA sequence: TGTGCCAGCAGCCCGCACCTTACAGTGAACTCCTACAATGAGCAGTTCTTC. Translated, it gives CASSPHLTVNSYNEQFF.

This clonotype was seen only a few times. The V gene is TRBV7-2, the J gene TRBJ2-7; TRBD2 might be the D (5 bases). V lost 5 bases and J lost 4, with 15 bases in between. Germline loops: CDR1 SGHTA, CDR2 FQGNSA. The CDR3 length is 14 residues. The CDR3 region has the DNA TGTGCCAGCAGCGATGGAGTAGCGCCGTACGAGCAGTACTTC. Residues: CASSDGVAPYEQYF.

The CDR3 DNA reads as TGCAGTGCTAGAGCCGATACTAGCGGGAGCTCCTACAATGAGCAGTTCTTC. This codes for CSARADTSGSSYNEQFF. The chain links TRBV20-1 to TRBJ2-1; 11 nucleotides align to TRBD2. CDR1 DFQATT and CDR2 SNEGSKA come from the germline V gene (reference sequence). Trimming took 1 base from V and 0 from J; bases not matched to a gene: 5. The CDR3 is 17 amino acids.

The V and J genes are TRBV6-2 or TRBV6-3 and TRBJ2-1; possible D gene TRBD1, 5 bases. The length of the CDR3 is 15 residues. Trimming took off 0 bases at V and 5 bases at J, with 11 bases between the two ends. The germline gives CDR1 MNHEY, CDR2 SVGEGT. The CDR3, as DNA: TGTGCCAGCAGTTACTCAGGGGAAGGGAACAATGAGCAGTTCTTC. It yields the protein CASSYSGEGNNEQFF.

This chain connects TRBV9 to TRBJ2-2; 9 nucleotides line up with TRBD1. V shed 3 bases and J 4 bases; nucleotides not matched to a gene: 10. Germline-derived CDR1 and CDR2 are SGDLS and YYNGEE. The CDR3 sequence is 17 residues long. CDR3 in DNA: TGTGCCAGCAGCGACAACCCGGGACAGGGAATCACCGGGGAGCTGTTTTTT. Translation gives CASSDNPGQGITGELFF.

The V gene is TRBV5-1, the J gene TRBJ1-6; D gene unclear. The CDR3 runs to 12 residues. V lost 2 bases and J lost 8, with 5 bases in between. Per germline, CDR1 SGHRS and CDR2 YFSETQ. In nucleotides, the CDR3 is TGCGCCAGCAGCTTTGGGTATTCACCCCTCCACTTT. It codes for CASSFGYSPLHF.

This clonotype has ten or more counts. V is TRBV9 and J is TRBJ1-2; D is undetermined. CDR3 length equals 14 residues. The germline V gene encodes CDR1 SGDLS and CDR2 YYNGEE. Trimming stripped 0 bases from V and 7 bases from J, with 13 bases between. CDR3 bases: TGTGCCAGCAGCGTAGTGGGGAGAGGATTTGGCTACACCTTC. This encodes CASSVVGRGFGYTF.

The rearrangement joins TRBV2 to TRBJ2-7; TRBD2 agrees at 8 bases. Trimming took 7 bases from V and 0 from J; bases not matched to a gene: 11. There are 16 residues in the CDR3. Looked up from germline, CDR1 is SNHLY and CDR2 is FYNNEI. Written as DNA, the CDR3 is TGTGCCAGCACAACTTTAGCGGGGATAAGCTCCTACGAGCAGTACTTC. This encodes CASTTLAGISSYEQYF.

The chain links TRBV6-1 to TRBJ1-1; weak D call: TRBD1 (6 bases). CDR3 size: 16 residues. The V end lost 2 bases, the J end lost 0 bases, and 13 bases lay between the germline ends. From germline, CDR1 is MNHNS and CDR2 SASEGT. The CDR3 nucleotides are TGTGCCAGCAGTGAAAAAAACAGGGAAATGAACACTGAAGCTTTCTTT. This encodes CASSEKNREMNTEAFF.

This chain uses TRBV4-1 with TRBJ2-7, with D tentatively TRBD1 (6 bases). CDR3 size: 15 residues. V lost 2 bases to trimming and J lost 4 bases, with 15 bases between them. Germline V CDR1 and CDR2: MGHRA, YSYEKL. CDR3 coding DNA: TGCGCCAGCAGCCAACTCGAGGGGGTTAATTACGAGCAGTACTTC. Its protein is CASSQLEGVNYEQYF.

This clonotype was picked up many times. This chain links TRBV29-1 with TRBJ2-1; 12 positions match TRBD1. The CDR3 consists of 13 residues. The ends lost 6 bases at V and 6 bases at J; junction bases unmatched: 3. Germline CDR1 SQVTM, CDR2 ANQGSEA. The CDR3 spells CSVGTGGPNEQFF. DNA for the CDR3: TGCAGCGTCGGGACAGGGGGCCCCAATGAGCAGTTCTTC.

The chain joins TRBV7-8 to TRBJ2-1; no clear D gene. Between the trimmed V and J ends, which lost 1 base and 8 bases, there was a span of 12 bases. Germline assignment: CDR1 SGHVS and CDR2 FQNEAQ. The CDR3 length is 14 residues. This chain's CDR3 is CASSLVSTIDEQFF. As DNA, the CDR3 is TGTGCCAGCAGCTTAGTTAGTACTATCGATGAGCAGTTCTTC.

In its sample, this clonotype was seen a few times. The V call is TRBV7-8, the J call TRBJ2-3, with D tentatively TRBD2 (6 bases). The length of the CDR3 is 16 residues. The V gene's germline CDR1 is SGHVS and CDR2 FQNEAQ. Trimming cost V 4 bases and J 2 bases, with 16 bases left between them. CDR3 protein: CASSYFLGGSTDTQYF. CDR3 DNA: TGTGCCAGCAGCTATTTTTTGGGGGGTTCCACAGATACGCAGTATTTT.

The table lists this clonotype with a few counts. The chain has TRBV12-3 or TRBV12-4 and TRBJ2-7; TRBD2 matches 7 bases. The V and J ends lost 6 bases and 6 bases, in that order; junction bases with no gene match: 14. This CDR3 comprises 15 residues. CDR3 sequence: CASRGLSTPFIEQYF. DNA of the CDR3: TGTGCCAGCAGGGGACTATCGACACCCTTTATCGAGCAGTACTTC.

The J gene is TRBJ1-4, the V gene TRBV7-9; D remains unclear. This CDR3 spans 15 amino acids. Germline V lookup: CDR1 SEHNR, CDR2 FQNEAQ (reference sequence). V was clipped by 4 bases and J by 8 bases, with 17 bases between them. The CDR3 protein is CASSSTRSRVEKLFF. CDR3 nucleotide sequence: TGTGCCAGCAGCTCAACCCGATCCCGGGTAGAAAAACTGTTTTTT.

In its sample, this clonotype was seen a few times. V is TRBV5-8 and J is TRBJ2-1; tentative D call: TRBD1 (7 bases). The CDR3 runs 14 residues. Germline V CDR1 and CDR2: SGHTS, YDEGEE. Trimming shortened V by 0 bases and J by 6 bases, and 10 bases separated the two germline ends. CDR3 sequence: CASSLGQGGNEQFF. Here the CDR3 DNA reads TGTGCCAGCAGCTTGGGACAGGGAGGCAATGAGCAGTTCTTC.

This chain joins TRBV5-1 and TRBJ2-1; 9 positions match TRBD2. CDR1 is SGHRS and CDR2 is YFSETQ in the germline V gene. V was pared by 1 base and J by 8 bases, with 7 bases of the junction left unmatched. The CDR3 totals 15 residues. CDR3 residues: CASSLNSGSVYEQFF. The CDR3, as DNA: TGCGCCAGCAGCTTGAATAGCGGGAGTGTATATGAGCAGTTCTTC.

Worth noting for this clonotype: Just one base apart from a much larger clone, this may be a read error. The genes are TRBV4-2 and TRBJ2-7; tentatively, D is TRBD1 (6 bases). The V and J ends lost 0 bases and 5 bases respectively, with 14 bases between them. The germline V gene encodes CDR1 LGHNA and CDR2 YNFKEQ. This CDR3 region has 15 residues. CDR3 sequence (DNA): TGTGCCAGCAGCCAAGACAGGGGAAGCATCAACGAGCAGTACTTC. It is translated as CASSQDRGSINEQYF.

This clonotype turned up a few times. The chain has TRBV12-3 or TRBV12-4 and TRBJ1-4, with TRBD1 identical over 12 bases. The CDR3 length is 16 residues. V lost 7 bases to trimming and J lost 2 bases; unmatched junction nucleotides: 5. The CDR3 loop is CASKSGTGGTNEKLFF. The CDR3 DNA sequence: TGTGCCAGCAAATCCGGGACAGGGGGCACTAATGAAAAACTGTTTTTT.

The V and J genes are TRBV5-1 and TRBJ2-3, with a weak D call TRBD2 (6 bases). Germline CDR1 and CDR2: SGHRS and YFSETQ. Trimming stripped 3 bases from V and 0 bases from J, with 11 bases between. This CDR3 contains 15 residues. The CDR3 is CASSSGAGSTDTQYF. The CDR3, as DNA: TGCGCCAGCAGCTCTGGAGCGGGTAGCACAGATACGCAGTATTTT.

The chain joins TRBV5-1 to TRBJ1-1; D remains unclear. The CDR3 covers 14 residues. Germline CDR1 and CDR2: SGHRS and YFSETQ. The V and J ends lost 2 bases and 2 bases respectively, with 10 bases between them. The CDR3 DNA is TGCGCCAGCAGCTTTTACTTATTTAACACTGAAGCTTTCTTT. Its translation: CASSFYLFNTEAFF.